The 32 T cell receptor beta chains given below trace back to one sample, sequenced in a study of shared clonotypes between healthy human individuals. Here immunoSEQ multiplex PCR was the method, and the copy in TCRdb shows in-frame clones only, minus some. The profile shows around 510,000 clones, approximately 95% of them singletons. The sequencing input was naive CD4+ T cells sorted from blood. Subset of the sample: CD45RA+ positively selected. The receptor source for this set is a woman in her 30s in good health.

The rearrangement uses TRBV19 and TRBJ1-5, with D perhaps matching TRBD1 (5 bases). CDR1 is LNHDA, CDR2 SQIVND, per germline (reference sequence). This CDR3 region has 15 residues. V shed 5 bases and J shed 6 bases, with 17 bases lying between them. In DNA form, the CDR3 reads TGTGCCAGTAGTCTGCCGGACACCGGGAGTCAGCCCCAGCATTTT. Its protein product is CASSLPDTGSQPQHF.

The chain couples TRBV25-1 to TRBJ2-3, with D perhaps matching TRBD2 (5 bases). CDR3 length: 14 amino acids. Trimming took 3 bases from V and 5 from J, leaving 12 bases between them. Germline V gene lookup returns CDR1 MGHDK and CDR2 SYGVNS. In DNA form, the CDR3 reads TGTGCCAGCAGTGATAAACGGGGTTTAGATACGCAGTATTTT. It yields the protein CASSDKRGLDTQYF.

CDR3 protein: CASSWMAVRRYEQYF. CDR3 bases: TGTGCCAGCAGCTGGATGGCAGTAAGGCGCTACGAGCAGTACTTC. The chain is built from TRBV5-5 and TRBJ2-7; D uncertain. CDR1 and CDR2 (germline): SGHKS, YYEKEE (reference sequence). The CDR3 contains 15 residues. The V and J ends lost 3 bases and 3 bases respectively, with 16 bases between them.

The chain has TRBV7-2 and TRBJ2-5, with D tentatively TRBD1 or TRBD2 (5 bases each). This CDR3 is built from 14 residues. Germline-derived CDR1 and CDR2 are SGHTA and FQGNSA. Trimming left V 0 bases short and J 2 bases short, with 7 bases between. DNA for the CDR3: TGTGCCAGCAGCTTAGCGGGACCACAAGAGACCCAGTACTTC. This codes for CASSLAGPQETQYF.

The chain combines TRBV28 with TRBJ1-2, with a tentative D call TRBD1 (5 bases). CDR3 length equals 16 residues. The V end lost 6 bases, the J end lost 2 bases, and 19 bases lay between the germline ends. Germline-derived CDR1 and CDR2 are MDHEN and SYDVKM. CDR3 bases: TGTGCCAGCAGCTACTGGGACGGCCGCCGGAACTATGGCTACACCTTC. This sequence encodes CASSYWDGRRNYGYTF.

The V and J genes are TRBV2 and TRBJ2-7; 7 bases map to TRBD2. V lost 2 bases to trimming and J lost 7 bases; unmatched junction nucleotides: 11. This CDR3 has 15 residues. Germline V gene data show CDR1 as SNHLY and CDR2 as FYNNEI. The CDR3 region is CASSERGRASGEQYF. The CDR3 nucleotides are TGTGCCAGCAGTGAAAGAGGGAGGGCCTCAGGGGAGCAGTACTTC. Full variable domain (remainder filled in from reference TRBV2 and TRBJ2-7): EPEVTQTPSHQVTQMGQEVILRCVPISNHLYFYWYRQILGQKVEFLVSFYNNEISEKSEIFDDQFSVERPDGSNFTLKIRSTKLEDSAMYFCASSERGRASGEQYFGPGTRLTVT.

The V call is TRBV11-3, the J call TRBJ2-2; D is perhaps TRBD1 (6 bases). Germline values: CDR1 SGHNT, CDR2 YENEEA. This CDR3 is built from 16 residues. V was cut by 5 bases and J by 0 bases, with 13 bases left in between. Here the CDR3 reads CASSATGTPNTGELFF. CDR3 DNA: TGTGCCAGCAGCGCAACCGGGACACCGAACACCGGGGAGCTGTTTTTT.

The chain joins TRBV2 to TRBJ1-5; D call uncertain. The CDR3 runs 15 residues. In germline, CDR1 is SNHLY, CDR2 FYNNEI. Trimming took 6 bases from V and 5 from J, leaving 17 bases between them. In DNA, the CDR3 is TGTGCCAGCAGCGTTGGTATCGGTGGCTATCAGCCCCAGCATTTT. Translated: CASSVGIGGYQPQHF.

The rearrangement joins TRBV2 to TRBJ1-1; weak D call: TRBD1 (5 bases). Germline V lookup: CDR1 SNHLY, CDR2 FYNNEI. The CDR3 spans 15 residues. The ends were cut back, 2 bases at V and 3 bases at J, with 13 bases in the middle. The CDR3 region is CASSERGRGYTEAFF. The CDR3 bases are TGTGCCAGCAGTGAACGGGGCCGGGGTTACACTGAAGCTTTCTTT.

As concerns this clone: In the same sample, other DNA sequences code for this CDR3. This chain links TRBV11-2 with TRBJ1-5; D remains ambiguous. The germline V gene has CDR1 SGHAT and CDR2 FQNNGV. V was cut by 3 bases and J by 1 base, with 4 bases left in between. This CDR3 has 13 residues. CDR3 DNA sequence: TGTGCCAGCAGCTTGGACAGCAATCAGCCCCAGCATTTT. Amino acids: CASSLDSNQPQHF.

This chain links TRBV19 with TRBJ1-5; D is unresolved. CDR3 size: 16 residues. Looked up from germline, CDR1 is LNHDA and CDR2 is SQIVND (reference sequence). V lost 3 bases and J 0 bases, leaving 12 bases between the germline ends. CDR3 sequence: CASSISDQNSNQPQHF. The CDR3 DNA follows: TGTGCCAGTAGTATCTCGGACCAGAATAGCAATCAGCCCCAGCATTTT.

The chain carries TRBV4-2 and TRBJ2-3; 13 bases fit TRBD2. The CDR3 has 16 residues. Germline lookup yields CDR1 LGHNA and CDR2 YNFKEQ. With 4 bases clipped from V and 4 bases from J, the junction kept 5 bases outside the gene matches. CDR3 coding DNA: TGTGCCAGCAGCCCGGGACTAGCGGGAAGGGCAGATACGCAGTATTTT. Amino acids: CASSPGLAGRADTQYF.

The chain uses TRBV30 and TRBJ1-2; D is uncertain. Germline CDR1 reads GTSNPN; CDR2 reads SVGIG (reference sequence). V was trimmed by 0 bases and J by 2 bases, leaving 7 bases between them. There are 13 residues in the CDR3. Written as DNA, the CDR3 is TGTGCCTGGAGTGTAGTCAGAAACTATGGCTACACCTTC. Translating it yields CAWSVVRNYGYTF.

This chain connects TRBV28 to TRBJ2-5; D may be TRBD2 (5 bases). V was clipped by 8 bases and J by 6 bases, with 13 bases between them. This CDR3 is 12 amino acids long. Germline V gives CDR1 MDHEN, CDR2 SYDVKM. CDR3 coding DNA: TGTGCCAGCGGGGAGCCCGCGAAGACCCAGTACTTC. Protein sequence: CASGEPAKTQYF. Full variable domain (remainder filled in from reference TRBV28 and TRBJ2-5): DVKVTQSSRYLVKRTGEKVFLECVQDMDHENMFWYRQDPGLGLRLIYFSYDVKMKEKGDIPEGYSVSREKKERFSLILESASTNQTSMYLCASGEPAKTQYFGPGTRLLVL.

V gene TRBV5-5 combines with J gene TRBJ1-5, with a tentative D call TRBD1 (5 bases). Germline V lookup: CDR1 SGHKS, CDR2 YYEKEE (reference sequence). CDR3 size: 14 residues. Trimming took off 1 base at V and 3 bases at J, with 8 bases between the two ends. The CDR3 nucleotides are TGTGCCAGCAGCTTGCGGGGCGACAATCAGCCCCAGCATTTT. Protein product: CASSLRGDNQPQHF.

This chain connects TRBV11-1 to TRBJ2-3, with 8 bases fitting TRBD1. The CDR3 length is 16 residues. Germline lookup yields CDR1 SGHAT and CDR2 FQDESV (reference sequence). V gave up 4 bases and J gave up 4 bases; unmatched junction bases: 10. CDR3 region: CASSSVGTGPPDTQYF. The CDR3 region has the DNA TGTGCCAGCAGCTCAGTTGGGACAGGCCCCCCAGATACGCAGTATTTT.

The chain uses TRBV7-9 and TRBJ2-2; 9 bases match TRBD1. Germline V CDR1 and CDR2: SEHNR, FQNEAQ (reference sequence). This CDR3 region has 17 residues. V gave up 5 bases and J gave up 1 base; unmatched junction bases: 8. CDR3 sequence reads: CASSPRTGELNTGELFF. The CDR3 region has the DNA TGTGCCAGCAGCCCCCGGACAGGGGAATTGAACACCGGGGAGCTGTTTTTT.

This chain joins TRBV30 and TRBJ2-1; weak D call: TRBD2 (6 bases). CDR1 and CDR2 from the germline V gene are GTSNPN and SVGIG (reference sequence). This CDR3 is built from 16 residues. Trimming took off 5 bases at V and 2 bases at J, with 19 bases between the two ends. Here the CDR3 reads CAWGLVGDFPYNEQFF. For the CDR3, the DNA is TGTGCCTGGGGACTCGTGGGGGACTTCCCCTACAATGAGCAGTTCTTC. Looking up the rest from reference TRBV30 and TRBJ2-1 gives the full variable domain: SQTIHQWPATLVQPVGSPLSLECTVEGTSNPNLYWYRQAAGRGLQLLFYSVGIGQISSEVPQNLSASRPQDRQFILSSKKLLLSDSGFYLCAWGLVGDFPYNEQFFGPGTRLTVL.

As for this clone: The sample carries other DNA sequences with the same CDR3. The rearrangement uses TRBV5-1 and TRBJ1-1; no clear D. Looked up from germline, CDR1 is SGHRS and CDR2 is YFSETQ. CDR3 length equals 14 residues. V was trimmed by 0 bases and J by 0 bases, leaving 6 bases between them. The CDR3 here is CASSLAGMNTEAFF. As DNA, the CDR3 is TGCGCCAGCAGCTTGGCGGGGATGAACACTGAAGCTTTCTTT.

This chain links TRBV9 with TRBJ2-7, with TRBD2 matching over 11 bases. This CDR3 spans 15 amino acids. Germline lookup yields CDR1 SGDLS and CDR2 YYNGEE. Losses at the gene ends were 1 base for V and 5 bases for J; bases not matched to a gene: 5. CDR3 sequence reads: CASSVTSGGFHEQYF. The DNA of the CDR3 is TGTGCCAGCAGCGTAACTAGCGGGGGTTTCCACGAGCAGTACTTC.

The gene calls are TRBV4-1 and TRBJ2-6; D remains unclear. The CDR3 spans 16 residues. Trimming shortened V by 0 bases and J by 0 bases, and 6 bases separated the two germline ends. The germline V gene has CDR1 MGHRA and CDR2 YSYEKL. As DNA, the CDR3 is TGCGCCAGCAGCCAAGATCGGCTCTCTGGGGCCAACGTCCTGACTTTC. It encodes CASSQDRLSGANVLTF.

The chain carries TRBV6-6 and TRBJ2-3; 8 nucleotides match TRBD2. Germline CDR1 MNHNY, CDR2 SVGAGI (reference sequence). The trim removed 6 bases at V and 3 bases at J, leaving 5 bases unmatched. This CDR3 has 14 residues. The CDR3 region has the DNA TGTGCCAGCAGGGTTCGGGAGGGAACAGATACGCAGTATTTT. It encodes CASRVREGTDTQYF.

The chain employs TRBV5-1 and TRBJ2-6, with D hard to call. Trimming removed 4 bases from V and 4 bases from J, with 12 bases in between. Germline CDR1 is SGHRS and CDR2 is YFSETQ. CDR3 size: 15 residues. The CDR3 DNA is TGCGCCAGCAGCACCCCCGTTGCCGGGGCCAACGTCCTGACTTTC. Its translation: CASSTPVAGANVLTF.

The gene calls are TRBV5-6 and TRBJ2-6, with D perhaps TRBD1 (5 bases). Germline CDR1 and CDR2: SGHDT and YYEEEE. Trimming took 0 bases from V and 4 from J, leaving 8 bases between them. This CDR3 has 15 residues. The CDR3 nucleotides read TGTGCCAGCAGCTTGGTAGGGGCCGGGGCCAACGTCCTGACTTTC. Protein sequence: CASSLVGAGANVLTF.

The chain couples TRBV4-1 to TRBJ1-2, with D possibly matching TRBD1 (5 bases). The germline CDR1 and CDR2 sequences are MGHRA and YSYEKL. V lost 2 bases, J lost 10 bases, and 17 bases lay in between. This CDR3 has 14 amino acids. CDR3 sequence reads: CASSQTGLQEAYTF. CDR3 sequence (DNA): TGCGCCAGCAGCCAAACGGGACTACAGGAGGCCTACACCTTC.

V is TRBV5-1 and J is TRBJ1-4, with 9 bases identical to TRBD1. Looked up from germline, CDR1 is SGHRS and CDR2 is YFSETQ. The CDR3 sequence is 15 residues long. V was clipped by 5 bases and J by 8 bases; unmatched bases: 10. This CDR3 reads CASSQEGQGREKLFF. CDR3 in DNA: TGCGCCAGCAGTCAAGAGGGACAGGGCAGAGAAAAACTGTTTTTT.

V is TRBV27 and J is TRBJ1-5; TRBD1 matches at 9 bases. Losses at the gene ends were 2 bases for V and 5 bases for J; bases not matched to a gene: 4. The CDR3 covers 15 residues. Looked up from germline, CDR1 is MNHEY and CDR2 is SMNVEV (reference sequence). CDR3 loop: CASSLNRGLDQPQHF. Written as DNA, the CDR3 is TGTGCCAGCAGTTTAAACAGGGGGCTAGATCAGCCCCAGCATTTT.

A single count supports this clone. The V call is TRBV18, the J call TRBJ2-5, with TRBD1 identical over 9 bases. V lost 2 bases and J lost 5; bases outside the gene matches: 6. Germline V CDR1 and CDR2: KGHSH, LQKENI. The CDR3 is 15 residues long. CDR3 residues: CASSPGTGLTETQYF. Written as DNA, the CDR3 is TGTGCCAGCTCACCAGGGACAGGGCTAACGGAGACCCAGTACTTC.

The chain couples TRBV18 to TRBJ1-2; D unresolved. Germline assignment: CDR1 KGHSH and CDR2 LQKENI. The CDR3 covers 13 residues. V gave up 6 bases and J gave up 2 bases, with 10 bases separating them. The CDR3 DNA reads TGTGCCAGCTCCGAAACGTGGAACTATGGCTACACCTTC. This codes for CASSETWNYGYTF.

This chain connects TRBV5-1 to TRBJ2-3, with D possibly TRBD1 on 6 matching bases. The V end lost 4 bases, the J end lost 4 bases, and 13 bases lay between the germline ends. Germline V lookup: CDR1 SGHRS, CDR2 YFSETQ. The CDR3 is 14 residues long. Here the CDR3 DNA reads TGCGCCAGCAGCCTACAGGGTCCCCCAGATACGCAGTATTTT. This gives the protein CASSLQGPPDTQYF.

Here the CDR3 reads CASSLGLAGAGELFF. The CDR3, as DNA: TGTGCCAGCAGCCTGGGACTAGCGGGAGCCGGGGAGCTGTTTTTT. This chain joins TRBV28 and TRBJ2-2, with 14 bases matching TRBD2. Trimming took 6 bases from V and 6 from J; bases not matched to a gene: 3. The CDR3 runs 15 residues. The germline V gene encodes CDR1 MDHEN and CDR2 SYDVKM.

The chain couples TRBV30 to TRBJ1-5; D remains unclear. V dropped 0 bases and J dropped 3 bases, with 12 bases sitting between them. There are 15 residues in the CDR3. Germline CDR1 is GTSNPN and CDR2 is SVGIG (reference sequence). The CDR3, as DNA: TGTGCCTGGAGTGTTCAGGTCCTCTCCAATCAGCCCCAGCATTTT. As protein: CAWSVQVLSNQPQHF.